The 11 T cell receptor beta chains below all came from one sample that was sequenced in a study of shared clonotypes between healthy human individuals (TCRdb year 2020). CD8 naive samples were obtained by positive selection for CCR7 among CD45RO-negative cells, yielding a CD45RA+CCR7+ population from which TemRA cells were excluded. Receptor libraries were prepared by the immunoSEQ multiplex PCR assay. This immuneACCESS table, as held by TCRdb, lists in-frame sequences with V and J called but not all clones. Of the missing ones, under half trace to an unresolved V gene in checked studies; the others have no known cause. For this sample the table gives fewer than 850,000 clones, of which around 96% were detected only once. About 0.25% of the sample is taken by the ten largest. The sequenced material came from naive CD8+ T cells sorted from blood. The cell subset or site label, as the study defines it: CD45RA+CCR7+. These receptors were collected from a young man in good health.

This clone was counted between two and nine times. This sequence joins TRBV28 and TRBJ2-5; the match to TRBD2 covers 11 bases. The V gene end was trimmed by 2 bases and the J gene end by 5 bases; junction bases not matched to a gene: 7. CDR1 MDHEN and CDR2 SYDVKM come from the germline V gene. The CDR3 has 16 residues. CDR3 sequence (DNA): TGTGCCAGCAGTTTAGATACTAGCGGGAGTATTGAGACCCAGTACTTC. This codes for CASSLDTSGSIETQYF.

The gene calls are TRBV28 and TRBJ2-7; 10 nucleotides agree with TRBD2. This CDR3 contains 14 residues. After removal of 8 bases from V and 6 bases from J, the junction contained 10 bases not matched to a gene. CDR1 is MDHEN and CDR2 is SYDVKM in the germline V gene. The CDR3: CASATLAGVTEQYF. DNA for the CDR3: TGTGCCAGCGCCACCCTAGCGGGAGTTACCGAGCAGTACTTC. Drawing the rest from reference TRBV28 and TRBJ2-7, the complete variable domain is DVKVTQSSRYLVKRTGEKVFLECVQDMDHENMFWYRQDPGLGLRLIYFSYDVKMKEKGDIPEGYSVSREKKERFSLILESASTNQTSMYLCASATLAGVTEQYFGPGTRLTVT.

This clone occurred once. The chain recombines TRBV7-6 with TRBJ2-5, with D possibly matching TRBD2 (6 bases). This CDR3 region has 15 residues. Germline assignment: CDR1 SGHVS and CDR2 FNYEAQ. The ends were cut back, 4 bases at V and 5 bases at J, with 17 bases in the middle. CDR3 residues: CASSSPQARGETQYF. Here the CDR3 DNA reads TGTGCCAGCAGCTCCCCCCAGGCCCGGGGGGAGACCCAGTACTTC.

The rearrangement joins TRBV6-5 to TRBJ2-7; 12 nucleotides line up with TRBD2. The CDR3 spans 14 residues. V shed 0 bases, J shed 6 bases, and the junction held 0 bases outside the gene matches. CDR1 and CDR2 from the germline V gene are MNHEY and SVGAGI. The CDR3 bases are TGTGCCAGCAGTTACTCGACTAGCGGGAGCGAGCAGTACTTC. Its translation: CASSYSTSGSEQYF.

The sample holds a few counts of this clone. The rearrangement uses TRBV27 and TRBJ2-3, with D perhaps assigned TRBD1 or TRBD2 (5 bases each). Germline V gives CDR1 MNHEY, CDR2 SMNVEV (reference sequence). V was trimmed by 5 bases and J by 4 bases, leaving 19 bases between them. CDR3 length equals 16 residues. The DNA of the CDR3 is TGTGCCAGCAGTACCCTCGGGAATGAGGGGCCAGATACGCAGTATTTT. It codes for CASSTLGNEGPDTQYF.

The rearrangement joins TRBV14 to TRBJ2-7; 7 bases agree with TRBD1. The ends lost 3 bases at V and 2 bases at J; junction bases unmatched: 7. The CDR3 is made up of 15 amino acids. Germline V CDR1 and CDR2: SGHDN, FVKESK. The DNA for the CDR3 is TGTGCCAGCAGCCAGACCGGGACAGCAACCTACGAGCAGTACTTC. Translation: CASSQTGTATYEQYF.

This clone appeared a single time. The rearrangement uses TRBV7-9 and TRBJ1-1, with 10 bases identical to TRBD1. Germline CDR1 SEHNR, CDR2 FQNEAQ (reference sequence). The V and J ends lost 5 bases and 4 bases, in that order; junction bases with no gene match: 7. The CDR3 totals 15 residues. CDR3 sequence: CASSGGQGVFTEAFF. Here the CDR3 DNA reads TGTGCCAGCAGCGGAGGACAGGGGGTCTTCACTGAAGCTTTCTTT.

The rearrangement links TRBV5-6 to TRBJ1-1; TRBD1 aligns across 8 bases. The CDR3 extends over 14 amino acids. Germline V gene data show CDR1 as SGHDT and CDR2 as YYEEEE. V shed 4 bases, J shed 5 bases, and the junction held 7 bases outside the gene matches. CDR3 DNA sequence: TGTGCCAGCAGCCTAGGGACAGGAAGTACTGAAGCTTTCTTT. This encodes CASSLGTGSTEAFF.

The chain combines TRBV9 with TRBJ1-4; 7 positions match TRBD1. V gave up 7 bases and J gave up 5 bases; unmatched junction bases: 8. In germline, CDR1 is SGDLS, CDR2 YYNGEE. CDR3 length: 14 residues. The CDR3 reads CASSKGAGNEKLFF. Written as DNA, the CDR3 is TGTGCCAGCTCAAAGGGGGCCGGGAATGAAAAACTGTTTTTT.

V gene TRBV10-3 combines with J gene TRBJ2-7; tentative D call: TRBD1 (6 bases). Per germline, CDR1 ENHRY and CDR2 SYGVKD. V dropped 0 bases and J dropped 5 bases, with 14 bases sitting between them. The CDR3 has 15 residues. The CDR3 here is CAISESKQGIHEQYF. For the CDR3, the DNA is TGTGCCATCAGTGAGTCGAAACAGGGAATACACGAGCAGTACTTC.

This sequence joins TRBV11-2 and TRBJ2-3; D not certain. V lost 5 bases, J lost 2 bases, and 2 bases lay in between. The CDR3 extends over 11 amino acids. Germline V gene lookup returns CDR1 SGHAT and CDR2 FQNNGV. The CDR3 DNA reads TGTGCCAGCAGCGACACAGATACGCAGTATTTT. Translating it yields CASSDTDTQYF.